This T cell receptor (beta chain) emerged from a study of shared clonotypes between healthy human individuals. Looking at the study overall: Donors were a couple of women and a few men aged 18 to 49.

Whole-study results and caveats: Clonotype sharing across several donors was observed for 4.5% to 6.5% of naive CD4 clonotypes.

Participating donors were healthy, HIV-negative adults free of recent acute infections or vaccinations. The protocol was immunoSEQ multiplex PCR, while the TCRdb copy is restricted to in-frame clones and leaves out a portion. This table has some 2 million clones, over 85% appearing once. In the case of this clone: The antigen remains undetermined. The sample has other DNA sequences that encode this CDR3 too.

Germline lookup yields CDR1 SQVTM and CDR2 ANQGSEA. V was trimmed by 1 base and J by 8 bases, leaving 5 bases between them. The CDR3 runs to 10 residues. Input material: naive CD4+ T cells sorted from blood. Noted subset: CD45RA+ positively selected. The source of this sequence is a man aged 18 to 29 in good health. The chain is built from TRBV29-1 and TRBJ1-2; D ambiguous. The CDR3 protein is CSVEGYGYTF. The CDR3 nucleotides are TGCAGCGTTGAAGGGTACGGCTACACCTTC.